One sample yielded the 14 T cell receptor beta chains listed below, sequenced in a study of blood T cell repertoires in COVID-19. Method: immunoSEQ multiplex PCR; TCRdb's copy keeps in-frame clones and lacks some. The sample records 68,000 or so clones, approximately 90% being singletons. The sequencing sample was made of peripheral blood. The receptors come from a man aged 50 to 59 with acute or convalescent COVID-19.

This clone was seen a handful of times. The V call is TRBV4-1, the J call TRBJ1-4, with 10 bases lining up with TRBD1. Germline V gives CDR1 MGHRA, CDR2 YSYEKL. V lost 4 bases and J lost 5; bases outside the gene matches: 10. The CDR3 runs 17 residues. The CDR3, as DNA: TGCGCCAGCAGCCGATCCGGGACAGGGGATGTGAATGAAAAACTGTTTTTT. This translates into CASSRSGTGDVNEKLFF.

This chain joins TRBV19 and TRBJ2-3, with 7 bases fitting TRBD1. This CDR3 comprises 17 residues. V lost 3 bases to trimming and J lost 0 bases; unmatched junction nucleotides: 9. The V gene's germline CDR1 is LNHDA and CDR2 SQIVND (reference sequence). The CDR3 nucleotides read TGTGCCAGTAGTATTGGGTGGACAGGCCGCAGCACAGATACGCAGTATTTT. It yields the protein CASSIGWTGRSTDTQYF.

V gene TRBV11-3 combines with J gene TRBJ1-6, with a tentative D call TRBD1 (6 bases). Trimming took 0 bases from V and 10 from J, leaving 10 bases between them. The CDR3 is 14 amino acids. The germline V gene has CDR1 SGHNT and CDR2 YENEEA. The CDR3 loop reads CASSLDQGYSPLHF. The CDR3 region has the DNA TGTGCCAGCAGCTTAGATCAGGGGTACTCACCCCTCCACTTT.

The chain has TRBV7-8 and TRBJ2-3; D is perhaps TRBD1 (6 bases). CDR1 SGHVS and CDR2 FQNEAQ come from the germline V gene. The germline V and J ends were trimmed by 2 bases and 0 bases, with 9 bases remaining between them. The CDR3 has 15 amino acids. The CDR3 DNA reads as TGTGCCAGCAGCTTAATAACAGGGAGCACAGATACGCAGTATTTT. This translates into CASSLITGSTDTQYF.

The CDR3 region has the DNA TGTGCCACTACTACTGACAGGCGCGACTATGGCTACACCTTC. Its protein product is CATTTDRRDYGYTF. The rearrangement joins TRBV28 to TRBJ1-2; possibly TRBD1 for D (6 bases). Per the germline V gene, CDR1 is MDHEN and CDR2 is SYDVKM. V lost 10 bases and J 3 bases, leaving 18 bases between the germline ends. CDR3 length equals 14 residues.

The CDR3 DNA sequence: TGCAGCGTAGCTCCGGGACTAGCGGGTTACAATGAGCAGTTCTTC. Its translation: CSVAPGLAGYNEQFF. The chain carries TRBV29-1 and TRBJ2-1, with 12 bases aligning to TRBD2. Germline V CDR1 and CDR2: SQVTM, ANQGSEA. The CDR3 sequence is 15 residues long. With V trimmed by 6 bases and J by 4 bases, 7 bases remained unmatched.

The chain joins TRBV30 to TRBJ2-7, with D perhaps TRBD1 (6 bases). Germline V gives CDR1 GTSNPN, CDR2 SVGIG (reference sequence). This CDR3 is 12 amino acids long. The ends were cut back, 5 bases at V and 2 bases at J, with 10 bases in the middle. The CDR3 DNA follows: TGTGCCTGGGGGACACACACCTACGAGCAGTACTTC. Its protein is CAWGTHTYEQYF.

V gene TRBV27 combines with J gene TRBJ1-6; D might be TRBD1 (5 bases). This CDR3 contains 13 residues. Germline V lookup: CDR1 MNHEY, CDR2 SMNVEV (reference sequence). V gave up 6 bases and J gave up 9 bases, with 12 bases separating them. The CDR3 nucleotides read TGTGCCAGCAGCCGCGGGGACCCTTCACCCCTCCACTTT. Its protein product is CASSRGDPSPLHF.

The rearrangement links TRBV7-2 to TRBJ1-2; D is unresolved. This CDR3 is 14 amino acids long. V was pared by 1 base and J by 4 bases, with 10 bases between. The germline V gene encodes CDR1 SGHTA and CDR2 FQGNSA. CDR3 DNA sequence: TGTGCCAGCAGCTTAGTTACGGAGAGCTATGGCTACACCTTC. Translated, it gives CASSLVTESYGYTF.

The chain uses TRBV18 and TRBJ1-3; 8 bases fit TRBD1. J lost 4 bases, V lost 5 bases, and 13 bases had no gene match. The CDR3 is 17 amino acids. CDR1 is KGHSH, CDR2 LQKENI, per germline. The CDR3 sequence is CASSSGQGTLLGNTIYF. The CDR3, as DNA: TGTGCCAGCTCATCTGGACAGGGTACTCTCCTCGGAAACACCATATATTTT.

CDR3 nucleotide sequence: TGTGCCAGCAGCTTAGAGGTCCCCCGGGGGGCGCTGAATACGCAGTATTTT. This translates into CASSLEVPRGALNTQYF. This chain connects TRBV7-2 to TRBJ2-3, with a possible D match to TRBD2 (7 bases). V shed 1 base and J shed 7 bases, with 21 bases lying between them. CDR1 is SGHTA and CDR2 is FQGNSA in the germline V gene. The CDR3 consists of 17 residues.

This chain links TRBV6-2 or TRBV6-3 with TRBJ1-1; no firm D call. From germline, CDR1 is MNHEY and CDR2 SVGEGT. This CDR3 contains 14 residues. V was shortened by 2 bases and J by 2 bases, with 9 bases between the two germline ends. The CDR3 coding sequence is TGTGCCAGCAGTTACCGGGAAGCTAACACTGAAGCTTTCTTT. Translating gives CASSYREANTEAFF.

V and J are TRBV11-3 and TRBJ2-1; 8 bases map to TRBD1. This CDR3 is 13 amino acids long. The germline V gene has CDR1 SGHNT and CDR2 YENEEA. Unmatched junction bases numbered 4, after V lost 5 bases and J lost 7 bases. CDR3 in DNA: TGTGCCAGCAGCCAGGGGGCAGAAAATGAGCAGTTCTTC. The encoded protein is CASSQGAENEQFF.

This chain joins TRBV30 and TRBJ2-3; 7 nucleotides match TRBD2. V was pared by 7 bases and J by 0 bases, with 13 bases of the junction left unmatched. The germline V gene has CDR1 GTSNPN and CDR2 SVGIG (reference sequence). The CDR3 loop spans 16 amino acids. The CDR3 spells CALKKFGRTSTDTQYF. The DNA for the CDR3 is TGTGCCTTGAAAAAATTCGGGAGGACTAGCACAGATACGCAGTATTTT.